A few counts support the clone carrying this TCR beta chain. The antigen remains undetermined. The study made its TCR cDNA through 5'RACE template switching. That step introduced a universal primer site along with UMIs. Using its own MiXCR run on the 5' RACE reads, TCRdb lists one record per CDR3 protein. Here the sample spans some 600,000 distinct CDR3 sequences, approximately 13% being singletons. The data belong to a study of T cells after yellow fever vaccination. Broader study findings: Contaminating bulk clonotypes could be abundant in FACS-sorted repertoires. Just a small share of clonotypes turned up in the CD4 compartment as well as the CD8 compartment. Booster sampling recovered most clones from primary vaccination (under 97% CD4, approximately 88% CD8).

V lost 0 bases to trimming and J lost 4 bases, with 17 bases between them. The germline CDR1 and CDR2 sequences are SQVTM and ANQGSEA. The length of the CDR3 is 16 residues. The chain has TRBV29-1 and TRBJ2-3, with D possibly being TRBD1 (5 bases). The specimen was PBMCs, collected on the day of the yellow fever booster vaccination. The receptor was isolated from a young man who received the YFV17D yellow fever vaccine. Written as DNA, the CDR3 is TGCAGCGTTGAAGATCTTCAGCAGGGTTGGTCAGATACGCAGTATTTT. This sequence encodes CSVEDLQQGWSDTQYF.